Following are 28 T cell receptor beta chains from one sample sequenced in a study of OX40 agonist ivuxolimab in advanced cancers. The library was built by means of the immunoSEQ multiplex PCR assay. The table comes from immuneACCESS by way of TCRdb, which keeps in-frame sequences with V and J called. Part of the clones is missing from these tables; in studies checked, under half for an unresolved V gene and the rest for unknown reasons. This sample comprises approximately 60,000 clones, roughly 93% of them detected only once. Together, the top ten hold around 19% of the sample. Sequencing was performed on CD4+ or CD8+ T cells sorted from blood, taken in a trial of the OX40 agonist ivuxolimab. These receptors were taken from an adult with an advanced solid tumor such as melanoma, head and neck, liver or kidney cancer.

The chain has TRBV5-6 and TRBJ1-3; no reliable D call. The germline V gene encodes CDR1 SGHDT and CDR2 YYEEEE. The CDR3 consists of 15 residues. V was trimmed by 4 bases and J by 2 bases, leaving 13 bases between them. CDR3 DNA sequence: TGTGCCAGCAGCCGCGAGGGATACCCTGGAAACACCATATATTTT. This sequence encodes CASSREGYPGNTIYF.

This chain connects TRBV4-3 to TRBJ2-7, with TRBD2 as a possible D gene (5 bases). Germline loops: CDR1 LGHNA, CDR2 YSLEER. This CDR3 has 13 amino acids. Trimming cost V 5 bases and J 2 bases, with 10 bases left between them. CDR3 sequence: CASSSDGTYEQYF. CDR3 in DNA: TGCGCCAGCAGCTCTGACGGGACCTACGAGCAGTACTTC.

The chain uses TRBV7-8 and TRBJ2-5; the D gene could be TRBD1 or TRBD2 (5 bases each). The CDR3 totals 18 residues. Deletions cut 1 base from V and 5 bases from J, with 23 bases between. Germline V lookup: CDR1 SGHVS, CDR2 FQNEAQ. CDR3 region: CASSLEAPDSPGGETQYF. Written as DNA, the CDR3 is TGTGCCAGCAGCTTAGAGGCCCCTGACAGCCCTGGCGGGGAGACCCAGTACTTC.

The V gene is TRBV6-7, the J gene TRBJ2-7; D unclear. TRBV6-7 is an ORF for which the function is uncertain. V lost 2 bases and J 7 bases, leaving 21 bases between the germline ends. The CDR3 runs to 16 residues. The CDR3 region is CASSYTIGNTNREQYF. As DNA, the CDR3 is TGTGCCAGCAGTTACACTATAGGGAACACTAATAGGGAGCAGTACTTC.

The sample holds one count of this clone. The chain is built from TRBV27 and TRBJ2-3; 11 nucleotides line up with TRBD2. Germline loops: CDR1 MNHEY, CDR2 SMNVEV (reference sequence). V lost 3 bases to trimming and J lost 0 bases; unmatched junction nucleotides: 5. CDR3 length: 17 amino acids. CDR3 nucleotide sequence: TGTGCCAGCAGTTTTCTTGGACTAGCGGGCAGCACAGATACGCAGTATTTT. Its translation is CASSFLGLAGSTDTQYF.

There are a few counts of this clone. The rearrangement joins TRBV2 to TRBJ2-5; TRBD2 matches at 9 bases. Germline CDR1 and CDR2: SNHLY and FYNNEI. This CDR3 comprises 12 residues. V was clipped by 8 bases and J by 7 bases; unmatched bases: 5. The CDR3 DNA reads TGTGCCAGCGAGCGGGAGGTGCGGACCCAGTACTTC. It codes for CASEREVRTQYF.

This clone was picked up a small number of times. This chain connects TRBV9 to TRBJ2-7, with D perhaps TRBD1 (6 bases). CDR1 and CDR2 from the germline V gene are SGDLS and YYNGEE. V was trimmed by 4 bases and J by 4 bases, leaving 12 bases between them. The CDR3 is made up of 13 amino acids. CDR3 residues: CASSLDREYEQYF. DNA for the CDR3: TGTGCCAGCAGCCTGGACAGAGAATACGAGCAGTACTTC.

The V and J genes are TRBV28 and TRBJ2-1; 11 nucleotides line up with TRBD2. Per the germline V gene, CDR1 is MDHEN and CDR2 is SYDVKM. The CDR3 has 13 residues. The J segment lost 5 bases and the V segment lost 11 bases, leaving 5 bases of the junction unmatched. The CDR3: CASRTSGHNEQFF. The CDR3 nucleotides are TGTGCCTCTCGGACTAGCGGGCACAATGAGCAGTTCTTC.

The chain combines TRBV5-1 with TRBJ2-1; 10 bases match TRBD2. Germline V gene lookup returns CDR1 SGHRS and CDR2 YFSETQ. The length of the CDR3 is 16 residues. J was trimmed by 6 bases and V by 0 bases; bases with no gene match: 6. The CDR3 is CASSLAGLAGVNEQFF. As DNA, the CDR3 is TGCGCCAGCAGCTTGGCCGGTCTAGCGGGAGTCAATGAGCAGTTCTTC.

This clone was seen a handful of times. The chain couples TRBV9 to TRBJ1-2; no firm D call. Germline-derived CDR1 and CDR2 are SGDLS and YYNGEE. The CDR3 spans 15 residues. The V and J ends lost 3 bases and 5 bases respectively, with 17 bases between them. CDR3 region: CASSASWSPDYGYTF. Written as DNA, the CDR3 is TGTGCCAGCAGCGCGTCGTGGTCACCCGATTATGGCTACACCTTC.

The chain employs TRBV4-3 and TRBJ2-1; D might be TRBD2 (5 bases). Trimming removed 0 bases from V and 7 bases from J, with 16 bases in between. This CDR3 has 16 residues. Germline CDR1 LGHNA, CDR2 YSLEER. The CDR3 here is CASSQDNLGVSNEQFF. The CDR3 DNA reads TGCGCCAGCAGCCAAGATAACCTCGGGGTTTCGAATGAGCAGTTCTTC.

V and J are TRBV28 and TRBJ1-1, with a tentative D call TRBD1 (5 bases). CDR3 length: 12 residues. Deletions cut 4 bases from V and 3 bases from J, with 6 bases between. The germline V gene encodes CDR1 MDHEN and CDR2 SYDVKM. CDR3 region: CASSSGYTEAFF. DNA of the CDR3: TGTGCCAGCAGTTCAGGGTACACTGAAGCTTTCTTT. Drawing the rest from reference TRBV28 and TRBJ1-1, the complete variable domain is DVKVTQSSRYLVKRTGEKVFLECVQDMDHENMFWYRQDPGLGLRLIYFSYDVKMKEKGDIPEGYSVSREKKERFSLILESASTNQTSMYLCASSSGYTEAFFGQGTRLTVV.

The chain uses TRBV28 and TRBJ1-1; D remains unclear. With 3 bases removed from V and 4 bases from J, the gap between germline ends came to 12 bases. Germline loops: CDR1 MDHEN, CDR2 SYDVKM. The CDR3 is made up of 14 amino acids. Here the CDR3 reads CASSLRRFITEAFF. DNA for the CDR3: TGTGCCAGCAGTTTGCGTCGATTCATCACTGAAGCTTTCTTT.

The V gene is TRBV6-5, the J gene TRBJ2-7; 8 nucleotides align to TRBD2. The CDR3 has 14 residues. V lost 8 bases to trimming and J lost 1 base; unmatched junction nucleotides: 7. Germline CDR1 and CDR2: MNHEY and SVGAGI. The CDR3 coding sequence is TGTGCCAGCGGGGCGGTAGCGGGGTCCTACGAGCAGTACTTC. This translates into CASGAVAGSYEQYF.

V and J are TRBV6-5 and TRBJ2-7; TRBD1 matches at 10 bases. The CDR3 runs 15 residues. Germline CDR1 is MNHEY and CDR2 is SVGAGI. Germline trimming cut 7 bases from V and 0 bases from J; bases unmatched to any gene: 6. CDR3: CASKIGQGVSYEQYF. The CDR3 coding sequence is TGTGCCAGCAAGATCGGACAGGGGGTCTCCTACGAGCAGTACTTC.

This chain uses TRBV28 with TRBJ2-3; 10 bases are a match to TRBD2. CDR1 and CDR2 (germline): MDHEN, SYDVKM. After removal of 2 bases from V and 1 base from J, the junction contained 0 bases not matched to a gene. This CDR3 contains 15 residues. DNA for the CDR3: TGTGCCAGCAGTTTAGGGACTAGCGGCACAGATACGCAGTATTTT. Protein sequence: CASSLGTSGTDTQYF. The full variable domain, rest sourced from reference TRBV28 and TRBJ2-3, is DVKVTQSSRYLVKRTGEKVFLECVQDMDHENMFWYRQDPGLGLRLIYFSYDVKMKEKGDIPEGYSVSREKKERFSLILESASTNQTSMYLCASSLGTSGTDTQYFGPGTRLTVL.

This sequence joins TRBV6-5 and TRBJ2-2; D may be TRBD1 (6 bases). Germline values: CDR1 MNHEY, CDR2 SVGAGI. The V gene lost 4 bases and the J gene lost 4 bases, with 13 bases spanning the gap. The CDR3 contains 15 residues. In nucleotides, the CDR3 is TGTGCCAGCAGTTTCGCCAGGGGCCCCACCGGGGAGCTGTTTTTT. Translating it yields CASSFARGPTGELFF.

This sequence joins TRBV7-9 and TRBJ2-5, with 12 positions matching TRBD1. CDR1 and CDR2 (germline): SEHNR, FQNEAQ (reference sequence). The CDR3 has 16 amino acids. With 5 bases clipped from V and 4 bases from J, the junction kept 8 bases outside the gene matches. The CDR3 DNA follows: TGTGCCAGCAGCCCCCGGGACAGGGGGCTAAGAGAGACCCAGTACTTC. Its protein is CASSPRDRGLRETQYF.

The rearrangement uses TRBV13 and TRBJ2-2, with 7 bases fitting TRBD1. The CDR3 length is 17 residues. Germline loops: CDR1 PRHDT, CDR2 FYEKMQ (reference sequence). The ends lost 4 bases at V and 3 bases at J; junction bases unmatched: 11. The CDR3 DNA follows: TGTGCCAGCAGCTCCCGAAATAAGGGGGCGGACACCGGGGAGCTGTTTTTT. Residues: CASSSRNKGADTGELFF.

This sequence joins TRBV5-5 and TRBJ1-3; D is perhaps TRBD1 (6 bases). Germline V gene lookup returns CDR1 SGHKS and CDR2 YYEKEE (reference sequence). V gave up 1 base and J gave up 2 bases, with 16 bases separating them. The CDR3 runs 17 residues. The CDR3 bases are TGTGCCAGCAGCTTGTCAACAGGGAAAGGGCCTGGAAACACCATATATTTT. It is translated as CASSLSTGKGPGNTIYF.

The gene calls are TRBV5-6 and TRBJ2-7; D perhaps matches TRBD1 (5 bases). Between the trimmed V and J ends, which lost 1 base and 1 base, there was a span of 6 bases. This CDR3 is 13 amino acids long. CDR1 SGHDT and CDR2 YYEEEE come from the germline V gene. The CDR3 loop is CASSLYRSYEQYF. The CDR3 DNA reads TGTGCCAGCAGCTTGTACAGGTCCTACGAGCAGTACTTC. The full variable domain, completed using reference TRBV5-6 and TRBJ2-7, is DAGVTQSPTHLIKTRGQQVTLRCSPKSGHDTVSWYQQALGQGPQFIFQYYEEEERQRGNFPDRFSGHQFPNYSSELNVNALLLGDSALYLCASSLYRSYEQYFGPGTRLTVT.

The chain combines TRBV7-8 with TRBJ2-1; tentative D call: TRBD2 (5 bases). CDR3 size: 14 residues. Germline CDR1 reads SGHVS; CDR2 reads FQNEAQ. Trimming stripped 0 bases from V and 8 bases from J, with 11 bases between. The CDR3, as DNA: TGTGCCAGCAGCTTAGCGACGCTAGCTCATGAGCAGTTCTTC. Its protein is CASSLATLAHEQFF.

This clone was observed a single time. The rearrangement joins TRBV29-1 to TRBJ2-1, with D hard to call. The germline V gene encodes CDR1 SQVTM and CDR2 ANQGSEA. CDR3 length: 12 amino acids. Trimming removed 3 bases at V and 10 bases at J, with 13 bases between. CDR3 in DNA: TGCAGCGTTGAGTACATAGGGATCGAGCAGTTCTTC. Translation: CSVEYIGIEQFF.

This clone was seen a single time. This chain uses TRBV15 with TRBJ2-3; the D is unclear. Trimming cost V 0 bases and J 6 bases, with 16 bases left between them. CDR1 is LNHNV, CDR2 YYDKDF, per germline (reference sequence). The CDR3 sequence is 16 residues long. CDR3 region: CATSRDGVEALDTQYF. CDR3 DNA: TGTGCCACCAGCAGAGATGGAGTAGAGGCACTGGATACGCAGTATTTT.

J is TRBJ1-2 and V is TRBV9; 7 bases agree with TRBD1. The CDR3 is 16 residues long. Germline-derived CDR1 and CDR2 are SGDLS and YYNGEE. Losses at the gene ends were 0 bases for V and 2 bases for J; bases not matched to a gene: 7. This CDR3 is CASSVARTGENYGYTF. The CDR3 DNA sequence: TGTGCCAGCAGCGTAGCGAGGACAGGAGAGAACTATGGCTACACCTTC. Combining the CDR3 with reference TRBV9 and TRBJ1-2 gives the whole variable domain DSGVTQTPKHLITATGQRVTLRCSPRSGDLSVYWYQQSLDQGLQFLIQYYNGEERAKGNILERFSAQQFPDLHSELNLSSLELGDSALYFCASSVARTGENYGYTFGSGTRLTVV.

By proportion, this clone is medium-sized. The chain joins TRBV7-9 to TRBJ2-2; tentative D call: TRBD2 (5 bases). V lost 6 bases and J lost 1, with 15 bases in between. Germline V gene data show CDR1 as SEHNR and CDR2 as FQNEAQ (reference sequence). The CDR3 is 16 amino acids. This CDR3 is CASREPGVRNTGELFF. The DNA of the CDR3 is TGTGCCAGCAGAGAGCCCGGGGTACGGAACACCGGGGAGCTGTTTTTT. Filled out from reference TRBV7-9 and TRBJ2-2, the complete variable domain reads DTGVSQNPRHKITKRGQNVTFRCDPISEHNRLYWYRQTLGQGPEFLTYFQNEAQLEKSRLLSDRFSAERPKGSFSTLEIQRTEQGDSAMYLCASREPGVRNTGELFFGEGSRLTVL.

This sequence joins TRBV10-3 and TRBJ2-2, with TRBD2 matching 14 bases. The CDR3 has 18 amino acids. The V gene end was trimmed by 1 base and the J gene end by 0 bases; junction bases not matched to a gene: 1. Germline loops: CDR1 ENHRY, CDR2 SYGVKD. CDR3 DNA sequence: TGTGCCATCAGTGAGTGGACTAGCGGGAGGACGAACACCGGGGAGCTGTTTTTT. Translation: CAISEWTSGRTNTGELFF.

This clone has just one count. The chain recombines TRBV28 with TRBJ2-7; D call uncertain. Per the germline V gene, CDR1 is MDHEN and CDR2 is SYDVKM. Trimming pared 2 bases from V and 4 bases from J, leaving 15 bases between. This CDR3 spans 15 amino acids. The CDR3 nucleotides read TGTGCCAGCAGTTTAACACAAGCCCTTTTGTACGAGCAGTACTTC. It specifies CASSLTQALLYEQYF.